This TCR beta chain was obtained from a study of human T cells and chemical hapten exposure. CDR3 size: 16 residues. Looked up from germline, CDR1 is SGHRS and CDR2 is YFSETQ. Study-wide points: Alopecia affecting every donor means their immune response may not match healthy people's.

Authors' processing steps: Samples held a median of approximately 96,000 TCRs, range roughly 23,224–750,000. TCRdb re-called the RACE reads with MiXCR, one entry per CDR3 protein. These V and J calls originate from TCRdb's pipeline instead of the authors' own analysis. The repertoire consists of 69,000 or so distinct CDR3 sequences, with 10% occurring once and the leading ten covering around 6.8%. The table lists this clonotype with many counts. Its antigen is still unknown. Its ends do not fully match the called genes, so a read error is possible. Time point specified: patch test 2, 6 weeks after DPC sensitization. Noted treatment: therapeutic diphenylcyclopropenone sensitization with weekly scalp DPC.

This TCR came from a woman aged 45 to 65 with alopecia areata. Some clones in this sample may be carry-over from other donors' samples. This chain uses TRBV5-1 with TRBJ2-1; 12 bases are shared with TRBD2. Sequenced material: whole blood, taken in connection with sensitization to the hapten diphenylcyclopropenone (DPC). In DNA form, the CDR3 reads TGCGCCAGCAGCTCACCACTAGCGGGAGGTTCACATGAGCACTTCTTC. Residues: CASSSPLAGGSHEHFF.